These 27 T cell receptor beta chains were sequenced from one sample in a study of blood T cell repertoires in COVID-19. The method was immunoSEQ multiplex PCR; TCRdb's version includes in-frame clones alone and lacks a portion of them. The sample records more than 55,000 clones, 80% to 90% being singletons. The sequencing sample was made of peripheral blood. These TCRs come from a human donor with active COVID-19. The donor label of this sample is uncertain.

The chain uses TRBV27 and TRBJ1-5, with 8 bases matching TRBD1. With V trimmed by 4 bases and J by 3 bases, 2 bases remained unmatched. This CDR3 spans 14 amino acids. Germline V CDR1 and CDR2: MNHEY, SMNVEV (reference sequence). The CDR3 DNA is TGTGCCAGCAGTTCGGGACAGGACAATCAGCCCCAGCATTTT. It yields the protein CASSSGQDNQPQHF.

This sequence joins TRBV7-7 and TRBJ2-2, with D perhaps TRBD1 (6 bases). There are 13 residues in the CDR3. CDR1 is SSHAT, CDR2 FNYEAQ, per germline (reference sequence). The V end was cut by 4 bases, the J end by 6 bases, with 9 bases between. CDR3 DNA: TGTGCCAGCAGCTCTACAGGGCCCGGGGAGCTGTTTTTT. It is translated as CASSSTGPGELFF.

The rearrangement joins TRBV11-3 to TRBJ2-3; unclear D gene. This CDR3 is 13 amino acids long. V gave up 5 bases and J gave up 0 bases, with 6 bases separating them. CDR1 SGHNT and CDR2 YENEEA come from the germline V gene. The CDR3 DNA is TGTGCCAGCAGCGGCGGTAGCACAGATACGCAGTATTTT. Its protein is CASSGGSTDTQYF.

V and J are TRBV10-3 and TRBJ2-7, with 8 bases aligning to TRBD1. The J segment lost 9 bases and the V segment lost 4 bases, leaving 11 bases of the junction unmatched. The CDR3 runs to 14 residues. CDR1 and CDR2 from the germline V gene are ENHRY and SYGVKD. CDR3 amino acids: CAISAGQVRGGQYF. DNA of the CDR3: TGTGCCATCAGTGCGGGACAGGTGCGGGGAGGGCAGTACTTC.

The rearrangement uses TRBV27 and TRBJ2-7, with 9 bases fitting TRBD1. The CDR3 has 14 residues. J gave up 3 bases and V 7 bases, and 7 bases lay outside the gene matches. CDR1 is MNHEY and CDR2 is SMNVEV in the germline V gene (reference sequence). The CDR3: CASNGQGRRYEQYF. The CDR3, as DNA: TGTGCCAGCAACGGACAGGGGCGGCGCTACGAGCAGTACTTC.

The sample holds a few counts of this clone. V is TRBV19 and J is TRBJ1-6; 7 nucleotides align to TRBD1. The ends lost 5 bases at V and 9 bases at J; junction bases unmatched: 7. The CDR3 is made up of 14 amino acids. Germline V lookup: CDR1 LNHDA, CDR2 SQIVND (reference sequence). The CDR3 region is CASSHRGDGSPLHF. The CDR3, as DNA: TGTGCCAGTAGTCACAGGGGCGACGGTTCACCCCTCCACTTT.

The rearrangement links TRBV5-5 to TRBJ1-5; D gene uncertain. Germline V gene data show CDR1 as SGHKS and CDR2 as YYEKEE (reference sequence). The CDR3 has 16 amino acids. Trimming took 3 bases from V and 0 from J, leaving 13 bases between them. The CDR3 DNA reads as TGTGCCAGCAGCTGGGGAGGCCTGGCTAGCAATCAGCCCCAGCATTTT. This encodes CASSWGGLASNQPQHF.

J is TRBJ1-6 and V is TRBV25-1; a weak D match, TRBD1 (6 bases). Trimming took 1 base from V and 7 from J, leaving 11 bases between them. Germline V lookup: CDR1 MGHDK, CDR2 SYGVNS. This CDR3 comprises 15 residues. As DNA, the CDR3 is TGTGCCAGCAGTGAATTCGGGGGGCCCAATTCACCCCTCCACTTT. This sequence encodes CASSEFGGPNSPLHF.

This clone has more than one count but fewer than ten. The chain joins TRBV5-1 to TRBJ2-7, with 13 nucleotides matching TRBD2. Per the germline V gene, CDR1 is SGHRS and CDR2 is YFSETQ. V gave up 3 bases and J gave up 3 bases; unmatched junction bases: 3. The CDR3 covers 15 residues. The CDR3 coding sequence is TGCGCCAGCAGCTGGGGACTAGCGGGGAACTACGAGCAGTACTTC. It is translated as CASSWGLAGNYEQYF.

The CDR3: CASSPGTGTEAFF. CDR3 nucleotides: TGTGCCAGCAGCCCCGGGACAGGAACTGAAGCTTTCTTT. The rearrangement links TRBV28 to TRBJ1-1; 8 nucleotides align to TRBD1. The CDR3 is 13 amino acids. Germline V lookup: CDR1 MDHEN, CDR2 SYDVKM. The trim removed 6 bases at V and 5 bases at J, leaving 5 bases unmatched.

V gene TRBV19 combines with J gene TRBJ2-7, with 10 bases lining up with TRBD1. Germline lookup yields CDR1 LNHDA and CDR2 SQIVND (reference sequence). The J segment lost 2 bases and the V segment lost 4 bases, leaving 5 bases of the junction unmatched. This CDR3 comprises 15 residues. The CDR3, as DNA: TGTGCCAGTAGTACGGCCGGGACAGGGGCCTACGAGCAGTACTTC. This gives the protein CASSTAGTGAYEQYF.

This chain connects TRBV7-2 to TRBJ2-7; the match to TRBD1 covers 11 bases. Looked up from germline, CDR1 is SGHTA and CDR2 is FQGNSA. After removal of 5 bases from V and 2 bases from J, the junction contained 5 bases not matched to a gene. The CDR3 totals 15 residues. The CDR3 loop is CASSPWDRGAYEQYF. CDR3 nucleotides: TGTGCCAGCAGCCCCTGGGACAGGGGGGCCTACGAGCAGTACTTC. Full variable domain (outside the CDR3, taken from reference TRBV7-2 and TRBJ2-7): GAGVSQSPSNKVTEKGKDVELRCDPISGHTALYWYRQSLGQGLEFLIYFQGNSAPDKSGLPSDRFSAERTGGSVSTLTIQRTQQEDSAVYLCASSPWDRGAYEQYFGPGTRLTVT.

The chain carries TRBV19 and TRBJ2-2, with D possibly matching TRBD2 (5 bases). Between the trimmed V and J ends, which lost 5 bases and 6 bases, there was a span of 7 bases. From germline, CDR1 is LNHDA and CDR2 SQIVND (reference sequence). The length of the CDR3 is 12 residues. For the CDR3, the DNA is TGTGCCAGTAGTTACGGGGCCGGGGAGCTGTTTTTT. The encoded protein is CASSYGAGELFF. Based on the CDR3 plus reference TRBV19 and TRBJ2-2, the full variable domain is DGGITQSPKYLFRKEGQNVTLSCEQNLNHDAMYWYRQDPGQGLRLIYYSQIVNDFQKGDIAEGYSVSREKKESFPLTVTSAQKNPTAFYLCASSYGAGELFFGEGSRLTVL.

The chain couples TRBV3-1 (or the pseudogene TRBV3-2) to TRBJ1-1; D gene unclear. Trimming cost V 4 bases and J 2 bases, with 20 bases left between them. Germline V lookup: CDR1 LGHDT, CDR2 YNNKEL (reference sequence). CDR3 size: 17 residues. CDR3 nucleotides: TGTGCCAGCAGCCCCCTCTCGGGCCCGGGGTTTAACACTGAAGCTTTCTTT. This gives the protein CASSPLSGPGFNTEAFF.

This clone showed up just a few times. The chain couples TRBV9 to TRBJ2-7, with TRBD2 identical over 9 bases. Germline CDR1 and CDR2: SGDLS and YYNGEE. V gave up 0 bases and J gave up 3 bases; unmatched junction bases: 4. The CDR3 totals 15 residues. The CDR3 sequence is CASSVGSSGDYEQYF. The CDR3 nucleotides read TGTGCCAGCAGCGTAGGCTCTAGCGGGGACTACGAGCAGTACTTC. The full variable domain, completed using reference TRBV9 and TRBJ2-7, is DSGVTQTPKHLITATGQRVTLRCSPRSGDLSVYWYQQSLDQGLQFLIQYYNGEERAKGNILERFSAQQFPDLHSELNLSSLELGDSALYFCASSVGSSGDYEQYFGPGTRLTVT.

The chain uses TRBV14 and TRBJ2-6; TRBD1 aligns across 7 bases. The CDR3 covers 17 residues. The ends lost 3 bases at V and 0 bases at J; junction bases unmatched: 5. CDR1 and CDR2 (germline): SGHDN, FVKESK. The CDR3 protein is CASSHRDRSSGANVLTF. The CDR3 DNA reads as TGTGCCAGCAGCCACCGGGACAGAAGCTCTGGGGCCAACGTCCTGACTTTC. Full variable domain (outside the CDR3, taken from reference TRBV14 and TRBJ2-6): EAGVTQFPSHSVIEKGQTVTLRCDPISGHDNLYWYRRVMGKEIKFLLHFVKESKQDESGMPNNRFLAERTGGTYSTLKVQPAELEDSGVYFCASSHRDRSSGANVLTFGAGSRLTVL.

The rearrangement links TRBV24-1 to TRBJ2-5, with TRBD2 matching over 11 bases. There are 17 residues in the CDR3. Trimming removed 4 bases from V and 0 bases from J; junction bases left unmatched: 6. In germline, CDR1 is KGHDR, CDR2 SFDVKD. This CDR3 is CATSEGPSGRYQETQYF. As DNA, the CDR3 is TGTGCCACCAGTGAAGGGCCTAGCGGGAGGTACCAAGAGACCCAGTACTTC.

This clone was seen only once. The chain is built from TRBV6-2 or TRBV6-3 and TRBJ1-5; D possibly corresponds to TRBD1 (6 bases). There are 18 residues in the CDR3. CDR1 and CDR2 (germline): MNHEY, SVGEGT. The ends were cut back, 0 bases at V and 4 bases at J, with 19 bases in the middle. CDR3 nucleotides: TGTGCCAGCAGTTACTCCGGATGGGCAGGGGACCCTAATCAGCCCCAGCATTTT. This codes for CASSYSGWAGDPNQPQHF.

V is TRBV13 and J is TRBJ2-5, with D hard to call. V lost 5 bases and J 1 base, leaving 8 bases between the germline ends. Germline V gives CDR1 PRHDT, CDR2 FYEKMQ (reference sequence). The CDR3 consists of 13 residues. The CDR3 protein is CASSRRSQETQYF. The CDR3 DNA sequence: TGTGCCAGCAGCCGCCGGTCCCAAGAGACCCAGTACTTC.

This CDR3 is CASSEGSATIYEQYF. DNA for the CDR3: TGTGCCAGCAGCGAGGGATCGGCAACGATCTACGAGCAGTACTTC. The rearrangement uses TRBV7-2 and TRBJ2-7; possible D gene TRBD2, 5 bases. This CDR3 comprises 15 residues. Deletions cut 5 bases from V and 3 bases from J, with 17 bases between. The germline CDR1 and CDR2 sequences are SGHTA and FQGNSA.

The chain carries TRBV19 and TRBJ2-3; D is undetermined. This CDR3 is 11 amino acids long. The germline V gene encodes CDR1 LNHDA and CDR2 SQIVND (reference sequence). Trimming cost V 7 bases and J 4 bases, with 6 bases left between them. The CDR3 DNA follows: TGTGCCAGTACCTCAGCAGATACGCAGTATTTT. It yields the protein CASTSADTQYF. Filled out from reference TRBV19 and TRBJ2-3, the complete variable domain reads DGGITQSPKYLFRKEGQNVTLSCEQNLNHDAMYWYRQDPGQGLRLIYYSQIVNDFQKGDIAEGYSVSREKKESFPLTVTSAQKNPTAFYLCASTSADTQYFGPGTRLTVL.

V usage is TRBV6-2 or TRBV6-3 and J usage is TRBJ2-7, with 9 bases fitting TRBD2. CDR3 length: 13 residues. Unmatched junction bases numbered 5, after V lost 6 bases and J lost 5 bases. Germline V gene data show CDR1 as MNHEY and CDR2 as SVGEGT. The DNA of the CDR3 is TGTGCCAGCAGCCCCGGGACTAGCAACGAGCAGTACTTC. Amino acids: CASSPGTSNEQYF.

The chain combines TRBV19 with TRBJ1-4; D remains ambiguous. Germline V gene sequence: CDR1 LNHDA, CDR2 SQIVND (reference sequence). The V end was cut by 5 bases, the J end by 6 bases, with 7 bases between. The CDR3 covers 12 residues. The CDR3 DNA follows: TGTGCCAGTAGTTTCCCGGATGAAAAACTGTTTTTT. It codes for CASSFPDEKLFF.

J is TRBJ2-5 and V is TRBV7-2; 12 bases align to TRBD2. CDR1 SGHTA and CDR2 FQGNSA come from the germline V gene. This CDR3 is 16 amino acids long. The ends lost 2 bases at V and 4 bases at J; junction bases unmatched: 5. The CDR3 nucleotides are TGTGCCAGCAGCTTACGGCTAGCGGGGGGGCTAGAGACCCAGTACTTC. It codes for CASSLRLAGGLETQYF.

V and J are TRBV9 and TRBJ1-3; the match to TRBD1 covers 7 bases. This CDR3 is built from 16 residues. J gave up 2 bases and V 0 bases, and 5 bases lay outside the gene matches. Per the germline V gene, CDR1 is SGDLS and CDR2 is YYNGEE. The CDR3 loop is CASSVALTGAGNTIYF. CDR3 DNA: TGTGCCAGCAGCGTAGCTCTAACAGGGGCTGGAAACACCATATATTTT.

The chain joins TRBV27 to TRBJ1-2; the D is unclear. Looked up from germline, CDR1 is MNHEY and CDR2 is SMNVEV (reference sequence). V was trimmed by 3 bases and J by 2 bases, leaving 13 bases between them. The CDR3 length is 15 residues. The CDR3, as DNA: TGTGCCAGCAGTTTCACAAGTCTGATCAACTATGGCTACACCTTC. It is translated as CASSFTSLINYGYTF.

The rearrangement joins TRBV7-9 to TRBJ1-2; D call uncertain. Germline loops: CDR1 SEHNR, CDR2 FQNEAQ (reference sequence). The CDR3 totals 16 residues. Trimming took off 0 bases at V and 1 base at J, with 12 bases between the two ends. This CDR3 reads CASSLAEKILNYGYTF. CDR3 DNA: TGTGCCAGCAGCTTAGCGGAGAAGATACTTAACTATGGCTACACCTTC.